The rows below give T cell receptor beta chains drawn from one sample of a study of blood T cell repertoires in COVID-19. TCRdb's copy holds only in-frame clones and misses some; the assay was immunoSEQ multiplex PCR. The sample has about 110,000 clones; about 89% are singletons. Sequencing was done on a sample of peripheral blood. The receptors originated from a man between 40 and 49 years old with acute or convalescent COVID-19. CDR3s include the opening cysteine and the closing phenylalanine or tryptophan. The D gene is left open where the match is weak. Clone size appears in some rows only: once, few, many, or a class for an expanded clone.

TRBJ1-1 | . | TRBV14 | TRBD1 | CASSQRTGTEAFF | TGTGCCAGCAGCCAGCGGACAGGTACTGAAGCTTTCTTT
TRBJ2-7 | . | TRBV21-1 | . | CASSKGYVGGQGYEQYF | TGTGCCAGCAGCAAAGGCTACGTGGGGGGACAGGGCTACGAGCAGTACTTC
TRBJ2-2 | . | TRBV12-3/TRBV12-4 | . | CASSFLSGELFF | TGTGCCAGCAGTTTCCTTTCTGGGGAGCTGTTTTTT
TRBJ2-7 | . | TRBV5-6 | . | CASSPAVAYEQYF | TGTGCCAGCAGCCCAGCGGTCGCGTACGAGCAGTACTTC
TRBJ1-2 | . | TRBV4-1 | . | CASRSGDTRGGYTF | TGCGCCAGCAGATCCGGGGACACCCGGGGTGGCTACACCTTC
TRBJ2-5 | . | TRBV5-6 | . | CASSRTWEETQYF | TGTGCCAGCAGCCGGACTTGGGAAGAGACCCAGTACTTC
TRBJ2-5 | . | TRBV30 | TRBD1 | CAWSVGQGRETQYF | TGTGCCTGGAGTGTCGGACAGGGCAGGGAGACCCAGTACTTC
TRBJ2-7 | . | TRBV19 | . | CASSIDRYSYEQYF | TGTGCCAGTAGTATTGACAGATATTCCTACGAGCAGTACTTC
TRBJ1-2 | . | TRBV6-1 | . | CASSEIAARNYGYTF | TGTGCCAGCAGTGAAATTGCAGCGCGGAACTATGGCTACACCTTC
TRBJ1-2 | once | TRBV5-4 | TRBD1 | CASTFGRMGQISYGYTF | TGTGCCAGCACCTTTGGCCGAATGGGACAGATTTCCTATGGCTACACCTTC
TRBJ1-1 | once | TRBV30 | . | CAWGWGGVYTEAFF | TGTGCCTGGGGGTGGGGAGGGGTTTACACTGAAGCTTTCTTT
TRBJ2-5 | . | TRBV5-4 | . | CASSPRGGGGYQETQYF | TGTGCCAGCAGCCCGAGGGGCGGGGGCGGGTACCAAGAGACCCAGTACTTC
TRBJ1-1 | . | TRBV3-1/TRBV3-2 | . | CASSQGGAVNTEAFF | TGTGCCAGCAGCCAAGGTGGAGCAGTGAACACTGAAGCTTTCTTT
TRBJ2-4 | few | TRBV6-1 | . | CASSEAPPRSGYIQYF | TGTGCCAGCAGTGAAGCGCCCCCTAGGAGCGGTTACATTCAGTACTTC
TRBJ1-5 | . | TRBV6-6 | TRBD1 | CASSSHRGDQPQHF | TGTGCCAGCAGTTCCCACAGGGGCGATCAGCCCCAGCATTTT
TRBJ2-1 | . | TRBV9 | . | CASSAYPRRNEQFF | TGTGCCAGCAGCGCGTACCCGAGGAGGAATGAGCAGTTCTTC
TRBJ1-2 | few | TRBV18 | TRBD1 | CASSLGQGAGYTF | TGTGCCAGCTCACTCGGACAGGGAGCTGGCTACACCTTC
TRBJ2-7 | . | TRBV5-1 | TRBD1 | CASTRTGGFGDEQYF | TGCGCCAGCACCCGGACAGGGGGCTTCGGGGACGAGCAGTACTTC
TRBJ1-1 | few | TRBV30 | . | CAWSGQARSTEAFF | TGTGCCTGGAGTGGACAGGCTCGAAGCACTGAAGCTTTCTTT
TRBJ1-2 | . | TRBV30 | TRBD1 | CAWSVRQGIYGYTF | TGTGCCTGGAGTGTACGACAGGGGATCTATGGCTACACCTTC
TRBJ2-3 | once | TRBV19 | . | CASSMYGSTDTQYF | TGTGCCAGTAGTATGTACGGGAGCACAGATACGCAGTATTTT
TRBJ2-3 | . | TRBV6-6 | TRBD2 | CASSILARGDTQYF | TGTGCCAGCAGTATACTAGCGCGGGGGGATACGCAGTATTTT
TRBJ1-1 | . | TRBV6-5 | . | CASSYSQAGGPTEAFF | TGTGCCAGCAGTTACTCTCAGGCCGGGGGGCCCACTGAAGCTTTCTTT
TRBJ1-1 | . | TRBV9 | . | CASSVGANTEAFF | TGTGCCAGCAGCGTAGGCGCGAACACTGAAGCTTTCTTT
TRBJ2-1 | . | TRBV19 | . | CASRSDWSSYNEQFF | TGTGCCAGTAGATCGGACTGGAGCTCCTACAATGAGCAGTTCTTC
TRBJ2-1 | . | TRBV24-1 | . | CATSDWDTYNEQFF | TGTGCCACCAGTGACTGGGACACCTACAATGAGCAGTTCTTC
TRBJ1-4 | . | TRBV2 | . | CASSPPVTGFELFF | TGTGCCAGCAGTCCTCCAGTCACGGGATTCGAACTGTTTTTT
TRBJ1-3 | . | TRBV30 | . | CAWSVSGKAGNTIYF | TGTGCCTGGAGTGTATCAGGGAAGGCTGGAAACACCATATATTTT